The 13 T cell receptor beta chains given below trace back to one sample, sequenced in a study of blood T cell repertoires in COVID-19. Generated by immunoSEQ multiplex PCR, the TCRdb table keeps only in-frame clones and is missing some. The data show about 97,000 clones, around 87% seen once. The sample comprised peripheral blood. These receptors came from a woman in her twenties or thirties with acute or convalescent COVID-19.

The J gene is TRBJ1-4, the V gene TRBV6-5; D is ambiguous. The germline V gene encodes CDR1 MNHEY and CDR2 SVGAGI. The CDR3 spans 15 residues. V was clipped by 5 bases and J by 5 bases, with 15 bases between them. The DNA for the CDR3 is TGTGCCAGCAGTCCTATGAACGCGGGGAATGAAAAACTGTTTTTT. Translating it yields CASSPMNAGNEKLFF.

This clone occurred once. The chain is built from TRBV28 and TRBJ1-1; 7 bases fit TRBD1. Germline V gene sequence: CDR1 MDHEN, CDR2 SYDVKM. This CDR3 comprises 15 residues. The trim removed 6 bases at V and 6 bases at J, leaving 13 bases unmatched. CDR3 region: CASSQVPVDRPEAFF. The CDR3 DNA reads as TGTGCCAGCAGCCAAGTCCCGGTGGACAGGCCTGAAGCTTTCTTT.

V is TRBV6-1 and J is TRBJ1-5; no clear D. Germline-derived CDR1 and CDR2 are MNHNS and SASEGT. The ends were cut back, 2 bases at V and 0 bases at J, with 11 bases in the middle. The CDR3 runs 16 residues. CDR3 residues: CASSEQAGISNQPQHF. CDR3 bases: TGTGCCAGCAGTGAACAGGCAGGAATTAGCAATCAGCCCCAGCATTTT.

V and J are TRBV13 and TRBJ2-3; a possible D gene is TRBD1 (6 bases). The CDR3 spans 15 residues. The V gene's germline CDR1 is PRHDT and CDR2 FYEKMQ (reference sequence). The ends were cut back, 3 bases at V and 6 bases at J, with 16 bases in the middle. CDR3 region: CASSFGTTPRDTQYF. The CDR3 nucleotides read TGTGCCAGCAGCTTCGGGACAACCCCTCGGGATACGCAGTATTTT.

CDR3 loop: CASSLQGPNTIYF. CDR3 bases: TGTGCCAGCAGTTTACAGGGTCCAAACACCATATATTTT. The chain has TRBV12-3 or TRBV12-4 and TRBJ1-3; D may be TRBD1 (5 bases). Trimming stripped 2 bases from V and 6 bases from J, with 8 bases between. The CDR3 is made up of 13 amino acids.

DNA of the CDR3: TGCGCCAGCAGCTTGGCACTAGCTGGAGATACGCAGTATTTT. Translated, it gives CASSLALAGDTQYF. The chain has TRBV5-1 and TRBJ2-3; the D gene is possibly TRBD2 (6 bases). Between the trimmed V and J ends, which lost 0 bases and 5 bases, there was a span of 10 bases. The CDR3 loop spans 14 amino acids. CDR1 is SGHRS, CDR2 YFSETQ, per germline.

J is TRBJ1-2 and V is TRBV28; no clear D. Germline loops: CDR1 MDHEN, CDR2 SYDVKM. Trimming stripped 3 bases from V and 10 bases from J, with 9 bases between. The length of the CDR3 is 11 residues. CDR3 coding DNA: TGTGCCAGCAGTTTCGGTGACTTCTACACCTTC. It translates to CASSFGDFYTF.

This clone has just one count. The chain has TRBV29-1 and TRBJ2-1; tentative D call: TRBD1 (5 bases). There are 14 residues in the CDR3. V was trimmed by 5 bases and J by 0 bases, leaving 11 bases between them. Germline CDR1 and CDR2: SQVTM and ANQGSEA. CDR3 nucleotide sequence: TGCAGCGTTTTAGGGGCCACCTCCTACAATGAGCAGTTCTTC. It is translated as CSVLGATSYNEQFF.

The chain links TRBV28 to TRBJ1-6; TRBD1 matches 10 bases. The CDR3 sequence is 16 residues long. Trimming at V came to 4 bases and at J to 8 bases, leaving 8 bases not matched to a gene. The V gene's germline CDR1 is MDHEN and CDR2 SYDVKM. Written as DNA, the CDR3 is TGTGCCAGCAGTTCGCCGGGACAGGGGCTGGATTCACCCCTCCACTTT. It yields the protein CASSSPGQGLDSPLHF.

This clone was seen once. The V call is TRBV5-1, the J call TRBJ1-1; the D is unclear. Between the trimmed V and J ends, which lost 3 bases and 1 base, there was a span of 13 bases. This CDR3 spans 15 amino acids. Germline lookup yields CDR1 SGHRS and CDR2 YFSETQ. CDR3 region: CASSYLPGKNTEAFF. CDR3 in DNA: TGCGCCAGCAGCTACCTACCCGGGAAGAACACTGAAGCTTTCTTT. Looking up the rest from reference TRBV5-1 and TRBJ1-1 gives the full variable domain: KAGVTQTPRYLIKTRGQQVTLSCSPISGHRSVSWYQQTPGQGLQFLFEYFSETQRNKGNFPGRFSGRQFSNSRSEMNVSTLELGDSALYLCASSYLPGKNTEAFFGQGTRLTVV.

This clone was observed a single time. No conserved phenylalanine or tryptophan is present at the end of the CDR3, so a read error is the likely explanation. The limits of the CDR3 on the DNA are not certain, so only TCRdb's listed CDR3 is given. The genes are TRBV6-5 and TRBJ1-1; TRBD1 is the table's D call and was not checked against the DNA. The CDR3 has 10 residues if both end residues are counted. Per the germline V gene, CDR1 is MNHEY and CDR2 is SVGAGI. The CDR3 sequence: CASSRAGQGL.

The gene calls are TRBV3-1 (or the pseudogene TRBV3-2) and TRBJ1-4, with TRBD1 matching over 10 bases. The CDR3 covers 17 residues. With 1 base clipped from V and 4 bases from J, the junction kept 6 bases outside the gene matches. The germline gives CDR1 LGHDT, CDR2 YNNKEL (reference sequence). The CDR3 sequence: CASSQVTGGGYNEKLFF. The CDR3 region has the DNA TGTGCCAGCAGCCAAGTGACAGGGGGCGGATATAATGAAAAACTGTTTTTT.

The genes are TRBV2 and TRBJ1-5, with 8 positions matching TRBD1. This CDR3 contains 16 residues. Germline CDR1 reads SNHLY; CDR2 reads FYNNEI. V dropped 0 bases and J dropped 5; count of bases not matched to a gene: 6. The CDR3 nucleotides are TGTGCCAGCAGTGAAGCTACCGACAGGGGAGATCAGCCCCAGCATTTT. As protein: CASSEATDRGDQPQHF.